What follows are 16 T cell receptor beta chains derived from one specimen sequenced in a study of PD-L1 blockade in urothelial cancer. Data came from immunoSEQ multiplex PCR; TCRdb stores just in-frame clones and leaves some out. The repertoire holds 65,000 to 85,000 clones, with more than 85% as singletons. Sample time point: peripheral blood 6 weeks after treatment start. Sequences were derived from PBMCs, sampled around atezolizumab (anti-PD-L1) treatment. Receptors originate from a woman older than 75 with urothelial cancer.

This rearrangement joins TRBV28 to TRBJ2-7, with 11 bases that match TRBD2. Germline V gene data show CDR1 as MDHEN and CDR2 as SYDVKM. V trimming: 2 bases; J trimming: 1 base; junction bases outside the gene matches: 7. This CDR3 has 17 residues. CDR3 loop: CASSLAGLAAVSYEQYF. As DNA, the CDR3 is TGTGCCAGCAGTTTAGCGGGACTAGCGGCGGTTTCCTACGAGCAGTACTTC.

The V call is TRBV19, the J call TRBJ1-5, with TRBD1 matching 7 bases. Germline assignment: CDR1 LNHDA and CDR2 SQIVND (reference sequence). J gave up 1 base and V 3 bases, and 6 bases lay outside the gene matches. This CDR3 comprises 16 residues. CDR3 residues: CASSIWGRGSNQPQHF. The CDR3 coding sequence is TGTGCCAGTAGTATTTGGGGCAGGGGGAGCAATCAGCCCCAGCATTTT.

This sequence joins TRBV10-1 and TRBJ2-7; D gene ambiguous. The germline CDR1 and CDR2 sequences are WNHNN and SYGVQD (reference sequence). Trimming stripped 5 bases from V and 0 bases from J, with 17 bases between. The CDR3 runs 16 residues. The CDR3 sequence: CASSKLSAESSYEQYF. DNA of the CDR3: TGCGCCAGCAGTAAATTGTCGGCGGAGAGCTCCTACGAGCAGTACTTC.

The chain links TRBV27 to TRBJ2-1; D perhaps matches TRBD1 (6 bases). V lost 2 bases and J lost 6, with 11 bases in between. Germline loops: CDR1 MNHEY, CDR2 SMNVEV (reference sequence). This CDR3 contains 14 residues. CDR3 in DNA: TGTGCCAGCAGTTTACAGGGGCTCTTCAATGAGCAGTTCTTC. Its translation: CASSLQGLFNEQFF.

The chain carries TRBV28 and TRBJ1-3; 9 nucleotides match TRBD1. The germline gives CDR1 MDHEN, CDR2 SYDVKM. CDR3 length equals 15 residues. Trimming removed 4 bases from V and 8 bases from J; junction bases left unmatched: 9. The CDR3 spells CASSSPTGGADTIYF. Written as DNA, the CDR3 is TGTGCCAGCAGTTCACCCACAGGGGGCGCAGACACCATATATTTT.

The chain couples TRBV29-1 to TRBJ2-2; the match to TRBD1 covers 9 bases. The trim removed 4 bases at V and 3 bases at J, leaving 3 bases unmatched. Germline V CDR1 and CDR2: SQVTM, ANQGSEA. This CDR3 contains 14 residues. CDR3 protein: CSVGQGGYTGELFF. The CDR3 region has the DNA TGCAGCGTTGGACAGGGGGGGTACACCGGGGAGCTGTTTTTT.

V and J are TRBV29-1 and TRBJ2-7; possibly TRBD1 for D (6 bases). The CDR3 is made up of 13 amino acids. V was trimmed by 1 base and J by 3 bases, leaving 10 bases between them. Germline V gene data show CDR1 as SQVTM and CDR2 as ANQGSEA. The CDR3 DNA follows: TGCAGCGTTGAAGGACAGGTTAACTACGAGCAGTACTTC. It yields the protein CSVEGQVNYEQYF.

This clone was detected a few times. This chain uses TRBV9 with TRBJ2-5; D gene ambiguous. The CDR3 is 15 residues long. Deletions cut 4 bases from V and 4 bases from J, with 17 bases between. Germline CDR1 SGDLS, CDR2 YYNGEE. The DNA of the CDR3 is TGTGCCAGCAGCCCCGACTTTAATTGGCGAGAGACCCAGTACTTC. It encodes CASSPDFNWRETQYF. The full variable domain, in which reference TRBV9 and TRBJ2-5 provide the parts outside the CDR3, is DSGVTQTPKHLITATGQRVTLRCSPRSGDLSVYWYQQSLDQGLQFLIQYYNGEERAKGNILERFSAQQFPDLHSELNLSSLELGDSALYFCASSPDFNWRETQYFGPGTRLLVL.

The gene calls are TRBV5-4 and TRBJ2-1; 14 bases are shared with TRBD2. Germline CDR1 SGHNT, CDR2 YYREEE (reference sequence). The CDR3 totals 16 residues. V was pared by 3 bases and J by 7 bases, with 6 bases of the junction left unmatched. CDR3 in amino acids: CASSSGLAGATNEQFF. The CDR3 region has the DNA TGTGCCAGCAGCTCGGGACTAGCGGGAGCGACGAATGAGCAGTTCTTC.

This rearrangement joins TRBV5-6 to TRBJ2-7; the match to TRBD2 covers 8 bases. The germline gives CDR1 SGHDT, CDR2 YYEEEE. The CDR3 is 13 residues long. V shed 5 bases and J 3 bases; nucleotides not matched to a gene: 4. The CDR3 sequence: CASSSAGVYEQYF. The CDR3 DNA is TGTGCCAGCAGTTCAGCGGGAGTCTACGAGCAGTACTTC. The full variable domain, rest sourced from reference TRBV5-6 and TRBJ2-7, is DAGVTQSPTHLIKTRGQQVTLRCSPKSGHDTVSWYQQALGQGPQFIFQYYEEEERQRGNFPDRFSGHQFPNYSSELNVNALLLGDSALYLCASSSAGVYEQYFGPGTRLTVT.

This clone turned up a few times. The chain couples TRBV19 to TRBJ1-2; TRBD1 matches 11 bases. Germline CDR1 is LNHDA and CDR2 is SQIVND (reference sequence). This CDR3 comprises 16 residues. V was clipped by 9 bases and J by 6 bases; unmatched bases: 15. CDR3 nucleotides: TGTGCCAGCCGAACCTCGGCGGGACAGGGGGTTCATGGCTACACCTTC. Translating gives CASRTSAGQGVHGYTF.

Remarks on this clone: Within the sample, other DNA sequences also encode this same CDR3. The rearrangement joins TRBV27 to TRBJ1-1; D not certain. The V end lost 0 bases, the J end lost 1 base, and 3 bases lay between the germline ends. The germline V gene has CDR1 MNHEY and CDR2 SMNVEV (reference sequence). The CDR3 contains 13 residues. The CDR3 reads CASSLSRNTEAFF. In nucleotides, the CDR3 is TGTGCCAGCAGTTTATCCAGGAACACTGAAGCTTTCTTT.

J is TRBJ2-7 and V is TRBV19, with TRBD2 identical over 9 bases. V shed 8 bases and J 3 bases; nucleotides not matched to a gene: 5. The germline V gene has CDR1 LNHDA and CDR2 SQIVND (reference sequence). This CDR3 spans 13 amino acids. CDR3 in DNA: TGTGCCAGTTCACGTAGCGGGAGCTACGAGCAGTACTTC. Its protein product is CASSRSGSYEQYF.

V gene TRBV25-1 combines with J gene TRBJ2-1; TRBD2 agrees at 16 bases. CDR3 length: 18 residues. CDR1 is MGHDK, CDR2 SYGVNS, per germline. Losses at the gene ends were 5 bases for V and 2 bases for J; bases not matched to a gene: 6. CDR3 region: CASSPAGTSGRAYNEQFF. CDR3 nucleotide sequence: TGTGCCAGCAGTCCCGCCGGGACTAGCGGGAGGGCCTACAATGAGCAGTTCTTC. The variable domain in full, with the rest retrieved from reference TRBV25-1 and TRBJ2-1, is EADIYQTPRYLVIGTGKKITLECSQTMGHDKMYWYQQDPGMELHLIHYSYGVNSTEKGDLSSESTVSRIRTEHFPLTLESARPSHTSQYLCASSPAGTSGRAYNEQFFGPGTRLTVL.

The rearrangement links TRBV27 to TRBJ2-3, with D possibly being TRBD1 (5 bases). Trimming removed 7 bases at V and 9 bases at J, with 23 bases between. The CDR3 covers 15 residues. Germline assignment: CDR1 MNHEY and CDR2 SMNVEV (reference sequence). Here the CDR3 reads CASTDGPSSGHTQYF. DNA for the CDR3: TGTGCCAGCACCGATGGACCCTCCTCCGGACACACGCAGTATTTT.

The V gene is TRBV18, the J gene TRBJ2-2; 7 positions agree with TRBD1. Trimming at V came to 5 bases and at J to 6 bases, leaving 21 bases not matched to a gene. Germline lookup yields CDR1 KGHSH and CDR2 LQKENI. This CDR3 has 19 residues. The CDR3 is CASSSRTGDFAFGAGELFF. CDR3 in DNA: TGTGCCAGCTCATCTAGGACAGGCGACTTTGCGTTTGGGGCCGGGGAGCTGTTTTTT. The complete variable domain, with remaining parts taken from reference TRBV18 and TRBJ2-2, reads NAGVMQNPRHLVRRRGQEARLRCSPMKGHSHVYWYRQLPEEGLKFMVYLQKENIIDESGMPKERFSAEFPKEGPSILRIQQVVRGDSAAYFCASSSRTGDFAFGAGELFFGEGSRLTVL.